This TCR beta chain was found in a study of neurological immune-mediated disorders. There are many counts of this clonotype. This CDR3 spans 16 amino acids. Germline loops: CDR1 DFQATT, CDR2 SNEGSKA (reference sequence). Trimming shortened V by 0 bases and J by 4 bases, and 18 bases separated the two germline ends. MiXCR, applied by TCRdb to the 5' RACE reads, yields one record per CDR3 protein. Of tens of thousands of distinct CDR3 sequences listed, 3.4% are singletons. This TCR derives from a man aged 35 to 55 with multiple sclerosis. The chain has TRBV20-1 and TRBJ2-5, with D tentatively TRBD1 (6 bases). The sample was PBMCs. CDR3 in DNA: TGCAGTGCTAGAGAAACGGGACACGAGGCCTCAGAGACCCAGTACTTC. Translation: CSARETGHEASETQYF.